The count of the clone carrying this T cell receptor beta chain is one. PCR was performed using 60 Vbeta and 13 Jbeta primers. Clones were sequenced by immunoSEQ multiplex PCR, and TCRdb holds only the in-frame ones, with some missing. The data contain approximately 110,000 clones, roughly 70% of them singletons. This record belongs to a study of cytomegalovirus exposure and HLA in healthy donors. The overall study: Caucasian-associated ancestry cluster membership applied to about 83% of approximately 400 genotyped donors.

V was trimmed by 2 bases and J by 3 bases, leaving 5 bases between them. Per germline, CDR1 SGHTA and CDR2 FQGTGA. This CDR3 has 13 residues. The V gene is TRBV7-3, the J gene TRBJ2-1, with D hard to call. The specimen sequenced was PBMCs. This clonotype was obtained from a middle-aged man in good health and CMV-seropositive. CDR3 coding DNA: TGTGCCAGCAGCTTAGCTAGCTACAATGAGCAGTTCTTC. This encodes CASSLASYNEQFF.